This T cell receptor beta chain was identified in a study of T cells in Graves' hyperthyroidism and ophthalmopathy. This CDR3 comprises 15 residues. Germline CDR1 MNHNS, CDR2 SASEGT. The V end lost 6 bases, the J end lost 0 bases, and 14 bases lay between the germline ends. As concerns this clonotype: The antigen is undetermined.

Amplification of TCR beta CDR3 regions used RNA as the template. Initially, a first-round RT-PCR of the TCR CDR3 employed the HTBI primer set. TCRdb re-called the multiplex PCR reads with MiXCR, one entry per CDR3 protein. The data hold 600,000 to 850,000 distinct CDR3 sequences, with around 20% observed a single time. Hyperthyroidism, newly diagnosed and lasting under 2 months, affected patients aged 18 to 65. Overall study findings and caveats: Blood also carried most thyroid clonotypes expanded above 0.001.

Sequenced: blood. This chain joins TRBV6-1 and TRBJ2-5, with a possible D match to TRBD2 (6 bases). This clonotype was obtained from a woman aged 50 to 60 with Graves' hyperthyroidism that later progressed to Graves' ophthalmopathy. The CDR3 sequence is CASRSLWGDQETQYF. The CDR3 DNA reads TGTGCCAGCAGGTCTCTGTGGGGGGACCAAGAGACCCAGTACTTC.